Sequencing of this TCR beta chain was carried out in a study of T cells in Graves' hyperthyroidism and ophthalmopathy. Points from the study as a whole: Expanded thyroid clonotypes (above 0.001) were mostly also found in blood. From stable hyperthyroidism, ophthalmopathy was set apart by a 13 V-J model.

CDR1 is MNHEY, CDR2 SVGEGT, per germline. The CDR3 has 14 residues. The V gene lost 6 bases and the J gene lost 8 bases, with 17 bases spanning the gap. As concerns this clonotype: Its antigen remains unidentified.

For the diagnoses, clinical symptoms, serum thyroxine and TRAb, thyroid ultrasound and orbital computed tomography were used. Under 12 ml fresh peripheral blood yielded the PBMCs. Amplification targeted TCR beta CDR3 regions from RNA transcripts. In the first-round RT-PCR of the TCR CDR3, the HTBI primer set was used. Using its own MiXCR run on the multiplex PCR reads, TCRdb lists one record per CDR3 protein. The table has hundreds of thousands of distinct CDR3 sequences, around 13% seen once. The sample taken for sequencing was blood. The clonotype was recovered from a woman aged 50 to 60 with Graves' ophthalmopathy. V gene TRBV6-2 or TRBV6-3 combines with J gene TRBJ2-1; tentatively, D is TRBD1 (6 bases). The CDR3 DNA follows: TGTGCCAGCAGCTCAGGGGTTCCCCTCGATGAGCAGTTCTTC. It is translated as CASSSGVPLDEQFF.